These T cell receptor beta chains were read from a single sample in a study of post-analysis software for immune sequencing data. Each CDR3 protein gets one entry after TCRdb re-called the PCR reads with MiXCR. The table records 700,000 to 800,000 distinct CDR3 sequences, around 27% of them present only once. Sequences were obtained from blood. The receptors were sampled from a girl between 10 and 17 years old with multiple sclerosis. CDR3s include the opening cysteine and the closing phenylalanine or tryptophan. A D gene is named only where the DNA matches it firmly. Size is stated for part of the rows, as once, few or many counts, or as a class when the clone is expanded.

j_call,d_call,clone_size,v_call,cdr3_aa,cdr3_nt
TRBJ1-2,.,few,TRBV7-2,CASSLVGGAEYGYTF,TGTGCCAGCAGCTTAGTGGGGGGGGCCGAGTATGGCTACACCTTC
TRBJ2-5,.,few,TRBV20-1,CSARDGTLGTQYF,TGCAGTGCTAGAGATGGGACCCTCGGGACCCAGTACTTC
TRBJ2-1,TRBD2,.,TRBV10-3,CAIGELVAGYNEQFF,TGTGCCATCGGTGAGTTGGTAGCGGGGTACAATGAGCAGTTCTTC
TRBJ1-5,.,.,TRBV3-1,CASSLSDGEPQHF,TGTGCCAGCAGCCTTTCGGATGGGGAGCCCCAGCATTTT
TRBJ1-1,.,.,TRBV10-1,CASSESGKGNTEAFF,TGCGCCAGCAGTGAGTCGGGCAAGGGGAACACTGAAGCTTTCTTT
TRBJ2-5,TRBD2,.,TRBV11-2,CAGSPEPGLAGAKETQYF,TGTGCCGGCAGTCCAGAACCGGGACTAGCGGGGGCGAAAGAGACCCAGTACTTC
TRBJ2-7,.,few,TRBV20-1,CSAGGVEVSYEQYF,TGCAGTGCCGGAGGTGTAGAGGTCTCCTACGAGCAGTACTTC
TRBJ1-2,.,few,TRBV7-2,CASRHSFNYGYTF,TGTGCCAGCAGGCACAGCTTTAACTATGGCTACACCTTC
TRBJ2-1,.,.,TRBV20-1,CSAPRAGEQFF,TGCAGTGCTCCCCGGGCAGGCGAGCAGTTCTTC
TRBJ1-4,.,.,TRBV6-6,CASSPDVVGVEKLFF,TGTGCCAGCAGTCCGGACGTGGTTGGGGTTGAAAAACTGTTTTTT
TRBJ1-2,.,few,TRBV4-3,CASSQFRDYRGYTF,TGCGCCAGCAGCCAGTTTCGGGACTATCGCGGCTACACCTTC
TRBJ2-5,TRBD2,few,TRBV6-5,CASSYIGGVGETQYF,TGTGCCAGCAGTTACATTGGGGGGGTCGGGGAGACCCAGTACTTC
TRBJ2-2,TRBD2,.,TRBV9,CASSAIPASGWSPGELFF,TGTGCCAGCAGCGCCATACCGGCTAGCGGGTGGAGTCCCGGGGAGCTGTTTTTT
TRBJ1-2,.,.,TRBV6-5,CASRRRQSHYGYTF,TGTGCCAGCAGACGCAGACAGTCCCACTATGGCTACACCTTC
TRBJ2-1,.,few,TRBV7-9,CASSSAAGRNNEQFF,TGTGCCAGCAGCTCAGCAGCGGGTCGGAACAATGAGCAGTTCTTC
TRBJ2-4,.,.,TRBV6-1,CASSEGGTGQYF,TGTGCCAGCAGTGAAGGAGGAACCGGGCAGTACTTC